The sequence of this T cell receptor (beta chain) was determined in a study of shared T cell receptors in the human thymus. Some clones are missing from TCRdb's copy, which holds only in-frame ones; the method was immunoSEQ multiplex PCR. Counted here are fewer than 700,000 clones, roughly 90% occurring once; the ten biggest clones make up about 0.01%. Unmatched junction bases numbered 6, after V lost 2 bases and J lost 6 bases. Germline CDR1 SGHRS, CDR2 YFSETQ. The CDR3 is made up of 15 amino acids. This same sample was also taken into another study, of human thymus T cells. That work adds: Immunologically healthy infants in Finland undergoing congenital heart defect surgery were the donors. The study used thymus tissue resected during corrective heart surgery. Thymic and blood repertoires appeared to show biased V and J gene usage. What related research reported was that thymic repertoires overlapped highly among unrelated individuals.

The clonotype was recovered from a boy younger than two with a congenital heart defect. The sample taken for sequencing was thymocytes. The chain is built from TRBV5-1 and TRBJ2-1; 9 positions match TRBD2. The CDR3, as DNA: TGCGCCAGCAGCTTCCCGGGACTAGCTAGCAATGAGCAGTTCTTC. This codes for CASSFPGLASNEQFF.